Listed here are 22 T cell receptor beta chains from one sample, sequenced in a study of Ad26.COV2.S vaccination and SARS-CoV-2 variants. Some clones are missing from TCRdb's copy, which holds only in-frame ones; the method was immunoSEQ multiplex PCR. The sample lists 350,000 to 450,000 clones, 80% to 95% seen once, with about 1.7% in the top ten. Treatment defined: roughly 18 received Ad26.COV2.S at low or high dose, single or two shots; about 5 received placebo; per-sample allocation not given. Specimens were obtained on day 63 following the first vaccine or placebo injection. The material sequenced was peripheral blood, taken in a trial of Ad26.COV2.S vaccine versus placebo. Receptor source: a person aged 18-65 years who received the Ad26.COV2.S COVID-19 vaccine or a placebo.

This clone showed up just once. V gene TRBV6-2 or TRBV6-3 combines with J gene TRBJ2-7; D gene ambiguous. Germline V gene data show CDR1 as MNHEY and CDR2 as SVGEGT. V was trimmed by 6 bases and J by 1 base, leaving 7 bases between them. CDR3 size: 12 residues. CDR3 protein: CASSDHSYEQYF. The CDR3 bases are TGTGCCAGCAGCGACCATTCCTACGAGCAGTACTTC.

The chain couples TRBV13 to TRBJ1-6; TRBD1 aligns across 7 bases. This CDR3 region has 15 residues. From germline, CDR1 is PRHDT and CDR2 FYEKMQ (reference sequence). With 5 bases clipped from V and 13 bases from J, the junction kept 14 bases outside the gene matches. The CDR3 DNA follows: TGTGCCAGCAGCCAACTACAGGGGACCGCCAATCCCCTCCACTTT. This gives the protein CASSQLQGTANPLHF.

Here the CDR3 reads CAWRVGTGELFF. CDR3 DNA sequence: TGTGCCTGGAGAGTTGGGACCGGGGAGCTGTTTTTT. This rearrangement joins TRBV30 to TRBJ2-2; D unresolved. This CDR3 region has 12 residues. Germline CDR1 GTSNPN, CDR2 SVGIG (reference sequence). Trimming removed 3 bases at V and 5 bases at J, with 7 bases between.

As to this clone: The junction does not match germline at one end; this may be a read error. The V call is TRBV27, the J call TRBJ1-2; D is ambiguous. Per the germline V gene, CDR1 is MNHEY and CDR2 is SMNVEV (reference sequence). CDR3 length: 13 residues. CDR3 sequence reads: CASEPGGGGWPLF. The CDR3 DNA follows: TGTGCCAGCGAACCCGGAGGAGGTGGGTGGCCCCTCTTC.

This chain uses TRBV10-3 with TRBJ1-1; D unclear. V was shortened by 7 bases and J by 1 base, with 16 bases between the two germline ends. The germline V gene encodes CDR1 ENHRY and CDR2 SYGVKD. The CDR3 length is 15 residues. The CDR3 nucleotides read TGTGCCATCAATAACTCTCCCGATCAGAACACTGAAGCTTTCTTT. The encoded protein is CAINNSPDQNTEAFF.

This chain links TRBV27 with TRBJ1-5; TRBD1 aligns across 7 bases. CDR1 MNHEY and CDR2 SMNVEV come from the germline V gene (reference sequence). The V and J ends lost 5 bases and 4 bases, in that order; junction bases with no gene match: 8. CDR3 length: 15 residues. The CDR3 loop reads CASSTTTGRNQPQHF. In DNA, the CDR3 is TGTGCCAGCAGTACTACGACAGGGAGGAATCAGCCCCAGCATTTT.

V usage is TRBV6-5 and J usage is TRBJ2-1; D uncertain. This CDR3 comprises 15 residues. In germline, CDR1 is MNHEY, CDR2 SVGAGI. Trimming stripped 6 bases from V and 5 bases from J, with 17 bases between. The DNA for the CDR3 is TGTGCCAGCAGACCCAATAGCAATCGGGACAATGAGCAGTTCTTC. The encoded protein is CASRPNSNRDNEQFF.

In this sample, this clone turned up once. The rearrangement joins TRBV12-3 or TRBV12-4 to TRBJ1-1; no definite D call. V lost 4 bases, J lost 0 bases, and 6 bases lay in between. CDR3 size: 13 residues. CDR3 sequence reads: CASSYSMNTEAFF. DNA for the CDR3: TGTGCCAGCAGTTACAGTATGAACACTGAAGCTTTCTTT.

For the CDR3, the DNA is TGTGCCAGCAGCTTAGGGGCTAGCCTATACAATGAGCAGTTCTTC. Translation gives CASSLGASLYNEQFF. This chain links TRBV7-6 with TRBJ2-1, with D possibly matching TRBD2 (5 bases). Germline assignment: CDR1 SGHVS and CDR2 FNYEAQ. Trimming cost V 1 base and J 4 bases, with 11 bases left between them. The CDR3 has 15 amino acids.

This chain connects TRBV11-3 to TRBJ2-1; 10 nucleotides match TRBD2. Per the germline V gene, CDR1 is SGHNT and CDR2 is YENEEA. V shed 2 bases, J shed 8 bases, and the junction held 6 bases outside the gene matches. The CDR3 is made up of 15 amino acids. The CDR3 loop is CASSLSGGAGDEQFF. CDR3 DNA: TGTGCCAGCAGCTTAAGCGGGGGGGCCGGAGATGAGCAGTTCTTC.

J is TRBJ1-1 and V is TRBV6-5, with D uncertain. V gave up 6 bases and J gave up 1 base, with 9 bases separating them. The germline gives CDR1 MNHEY, CDR2 SVGAGI. The CDR3 sequence is 13 residues long. The CDR3 here is CASSKTRNTEAFF. CDR3 coding DNA: TGTGCCAGCAGCAAAACACGGAACACTGAAGCTTTCTTT.

The chain has TRBV4-3 and TRBJ2-3; 7 nucleotides line up with TRBD1. The CDR3 totals 16 residues. Germline CDR1 LGHNA, CDR2 YSLEER. The ends lost 1 base at V and 2 bases at J; junction bases unmatched: 6. The CDR3 is CASSQGPGGTTDTQYF. Written as DNA, the CDR3 is TGCGCCAGCAGCCAAGGACCAGGGGGTACCACAGATACGCAGTATTTT.

The chain combines TRBV27 with TRBJ1-4, with 9 bases lining up with TRBD1. CDR1 is MNHEY, CDR2 SMNVEV, per germline (reference sequence). The CDR3 consists of 14 residues. The J segment lost 8 bases and the V segment lost 5 bases, leaving 6 bases of the junction unmatched. The CDR3 loop is CASSPDRGREKLFF. CDR3 DNA: TGTGCCAGCAGTCCGGACAGGGGACGGGAAAAACTGTTTTTT.

This sequence joins TRBV9 and TRBJ1-3; D is unclear. The V and J ends lost 0 bases and 2 bases respectively, with 9 bases between them. Germline V CDR1 and CDR2: SGDLS, YYNGEE. The CDR3 has 15 residues. CDR3 residues: CASSVAGGPGNTIYF. Written as DNA, the CDR3 is TGTGCCAGCAGCGTAGCTGGAGGGCCTGGAAACACCATATATTTT.

The V call is TRBV3-1 (or the pseudogene TRBV3-2), the J call TRBJ1-2; D is uncertain. The ends were cut back, 3 bases at V and 7 bases at J, with 15 bases in the middle. This CDR3 has 14 residues. CDR1 and CDR2 from the germline V gene are LGHDT and YNNKEL (reference sequence). CDR3 protein: CASSQDALGLGYTF. The DNA of the CDR3 is TGTGCCAGCAGCCAGGATGCCCTAGGACTTGGCTACACCTTC.

The chain carries TRBV18 and TRBJ2-1; a weak D match, TRBD2 (5 bases). Trimming took off 1 base at V and 8 bases at J, with 12 bases between the two ends. Germline-derived CDR1 and CDR2 are KGHSH and LQKENI. The CDR3 totals 14 residues. CDR3 region: CASSPQLGRDEQFF. CDR3 nucleotides: TGTGCCAGCTCACCACAACTAGGTCGTGATGAGCAGTTCTTC.

The chain combines TRBV27 with TRBJ1-1; D possibly corresponds to TRBD1 (6 bases). The CDR3 totals 15 residues. Germline-derived CDR1 and CDR2 are MNHEY and SMNVEV (reference sequence). Deletions cut 2 bases from V and 5 bases from J, with 15 bases between. CDR3 in amino acids: CASSLMSIGGTEAFF. The CDR3 DNA sequence: TGTGCCAGCAGTTTAATGTCAATAGGGGGAACTGAAGCTTTCTTT.

The rearrangement links TRBV19 to TRBJ2-5; 7 bases are a match to TRBD1. V gave up 2 bases and J gave up 7 bases; unmatched junction bases: 7. Germline V gene data show CDR1 as LNHDA and CDR2 as SQIVND (reference sequence). CDR3 length: 14 residues. CDR3 nucleotides: TGTGCCAGTAGTATAAACACAGGGGCGGGGACCCAGTACTTC. Its translation: CASSINTGAGTQYF.

CDR3 in DNA: TGTGCCATCAGGATACAGGGGACGGATAATTCACCCCTCCACTTT. Translating gives CAIRIQGTDNSPLHF. The chain links TRBV10-3 to TRBJ1-6; TRBD1 aligns across 7 bases. V shed 6 bases, J shed 5 bases, and the junction held 7 bases outside the gene matches. CDR3 length: 15 amino acids. Germline V CDR1 and CDR2: ENHRY, SYGVKD.

J is TRBJ1-2 and V is TRBV21-1; the listed D gene, TRBD1, was not tested against the DNA. TRBV21-1 is noted as a pseudogene. The CDR3 totals 15 residues. This chain's CDR3 is CASSKETGRNYGYTF. The CDR3 DNA sequence: TGTGCCAGCAGCAAAGAGACAGGGAGAAACTATGGCTACACCTTC.

The chain couples TRBV28 to TRBJ2-5; D not resolved. Germline V CDR1 and CDR2: MDHEN, SYDVKM. Between the trimmed V and J ends, which lost 3 bases and 5 bases, there was a span of 1 base. The CDR3 consists of 10 residues. This chain's CDR3 is CASSLETQYF. CDR3 DNA sequence: TGTGCCAGCAGTTTGGAGACCCAGTACTTC.

V is TRBV3-1 (or the pseudogene TRBV3-2) and J is TRBJ1-5; 7 bases agree with TRBD1. This CDR3 is 16 amino acids long. Losses at the gene ends were 1 base for V and 7 bases for J; bases not matched to a gene: 10. Germline V lookup: CDR1 LGHDT, CDR2 YNNKEL (reference sequence). The CDR3: CASSQVSDRKGQPQHF. In DNA, the CDR3 is TGTGCCAGCAGCCAAGTTTCGGACAGGAAGGGCCAGCCCCAGCATTTT.